This T cell receptor (beta chain) comes out of a study of T cells expressing NK-cell markers. Background on the study: Source material for TCR beta repertoires consisted of sorted CD3+CD56+NKG2C+, CD3+CD56+NKG2C- and CD3+CD56-NKG2C+ T cells.

Per germline, CDR1 SGHRS and CDR2 YFSETQ. This CDR3 is 16 amino acids long. After re-calling the 5' RACE reads, TCRdb lists one entry per CDR3 protein, DNA absent. The sample has 550,000 to 600,000 distinct CDR3 sequences. Findings of the study overall: In a handful of donors, dominant CD3+CD56+NKG2C+ clonotypes ranked among the top 10 CD8+ clonotypes.

To note about this clonotype: Its cognate antigen is unknown.

Sequencing was carried out using blood T cells: a sorted CD56 or NKG2C T cell subset, CD4+ or CD8+ T cells, or bulk PBMC T cells (not recorded which). The source of this sequence is a man aged 18 to 30 in good health. The chain couples TRBV5-1 to TRBJ2-1; without DNA, the TCRdb call of TRBD2 cannot be checked. The CDR3 sequence is CASGELAASSYNEQFF.